This T cell receptor (beta chain) emerged from a study of CD8+CD57+ T cells in acquired aplastic anemia. For the study at large: When averaged, DNA from sorted CD4+ and CD8+ cells came to 3.2 ug.

Losses at the gene ends were 5 bases for V and 0 bases for J; bases not matched to a gene: 7. Germline V gives CDR1 DFQATT, CDR2 SNEGSKA (reference sequence). The CDR3 contains 16 residues. It was genomic DNA that served as the template for profiling TCR beta VDJ and CDR3. TCRdb itself ran the reads through MiXCR, one entry per CDR3 protein. This table has about 220,000 distinct CDR3 sequences, 30% to 35% appearing once. Overall study results and limits: Patients versus controls showed no significant CD8+ Simpson's diversity difference.

On this clonotype: Its target is unknown.

Sequences were obtained from sorted CD4+, CD8+, or CD8+CD57+ T cells (not recorded which) from PBMCs. This clonotype was obtained from a human donor in good health, serving as a control. This chain uses TRBV20-1 with TRBJ2-1; the match to TRBD1 covers 10 bases. CDR3 amino acids: CSAGGQGGSSYNEQFF. For the CDR3, the DNA is TGCAGTGCTGGCGGACAGGGGGGGAGCTCCTACAATGAGCAGTTCTTC.